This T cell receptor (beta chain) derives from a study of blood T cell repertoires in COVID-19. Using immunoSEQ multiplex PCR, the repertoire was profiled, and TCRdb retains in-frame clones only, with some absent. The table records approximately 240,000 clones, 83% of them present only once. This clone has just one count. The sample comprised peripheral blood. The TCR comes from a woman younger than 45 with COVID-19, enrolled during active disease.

CDR3 sequence: CASSFLSETRTDTQYF. CDR3 nucleotide sequence: TGTGCCAGCAGCTTTCTATCCGAAACCCGCACAGATACGCAGTATTTT. The rearrangement joins TRBV5-6 to TRBJ2-3; D is ambiguous. CDR1 is SGHDT, CDR2 YYEEEE, per germline. The CDR3 loop spans 16 amino acids. V was pared by 2 bases and J by 1 base, with 14 bases between.